What follows are 27 T cell receptor beta chains derived from one specimen sequenced in a study of cytomegalovirus exposure and HLA in healthy donors. Primers for the PCR totalled 60 Vbeta and 13 Jbeta. Assay: immunoSEQ multiplex PCR; the TCRdb copy retains only in-frame clones and omits some. The profile covers around 120,000 clones, with approximately 78% appearing a single time and over 5.5% taken by the ten largest. Sequenced input: PBMCs. These receptor sequences come from a woman aged 40 to 50 in good health and CMV-seronegative.

The chain links TRBV5-4 to TRBJ2-6; D possibly corresponds to TRBD1 (6 bases). Trimming removed 1 base at V and 0 bases at J, with 20 bases between. In germline, CDR1 is SGHNT, CDR2 YYREEE (reference sequence). There are 20 residues in the CDR3. For the CDR3, the DNA is TGTGCCAGCAGCTTGCATCCCACAACAGGGACCCTCTCTGGGGCCAACGTCCTGACTTTC. As protein: CASSLHPTTGTLSGANVLTF.

The chain links TRBV18 to TRBJ1-1; possible D gene TRBD1, 6 bases. CDR1 and CDR2 from the germline V gene are KGHSH and LQKENI. The CDR3 has 13 amino acids. V was cut by 3 bases and J by 4 bases, with 9 bases left in between. CDR3 region: CASSPQGTTEAFF. The DNA for the CDR3 is TGTGCCAGCTCACCCCAGGGGACCACTGAAGCTTTCTTT.

This clone was seen a handful of times. This chain uses TRBV6-5 with TRBJ1-5; 10 bases are a match to TRBD1. CDR1 is MNHEY, CDR2 SVGAGI, per germline. V lost 5 bases to trimming and J lost 4 bases; unmatched junction nucleotides: 2. This CDR3 has 14 amino acids. CDR3: CASSRTGGNQPQHF. CDR3 in DNA: TGTGCCAGCAGTCGGACAGGGGGGAATCAGCCCCAGCATTTT.

CDR3 nucleotides: TGTGCCAGCAGCGGACAATCAGTCGCCGAAGCTTTCTTT. This encodes CASSGQSVAEAFF. The chain combines TRBV6-1 with TRBJ1-1; a possible D gene is TRBD1 (5 bases). The CDR3 length is 13 residues. V was pared by 6 bases and J by 8 bases, with 16 bases between. CDR1 is MNHNS, CDR2 SASEGT, per germline.

Turning to this clone: One end of the junction varies from germline; a read error may be responsible. The chain carries TRBV7-9 and TRBJ1-5; 7 bases are shared with TRBD1. The germline V gene has CDR1 SEHNR and CDR2 FQNEAQ (reference sequence). This CDR3 is 12 amino acids long. The DNA for the CDR3 is TGTTCCAGCAGCTTAGGGACAGACGGATGGCAATTT. Encoded protein: CSSSLGTDGWQF.

The V gene is TRBV19, the J gene TRBJ2-7, with D possibly matching TRBD2 (5 bases). Trimming took off 3 bases at V and 2 bases at J, with 11 bases between the two ends. There are 14 residues in the CDR3. The germline V gene has CDR1 LNHDA and CDR2 SQIVND (reference sequence). The CDR3 bases are TGTGCCAGTAGTATTACGTCGGGAACCTACGAGCAGTACTTC. Protein sequence: CASSITSGTYEQYF.

The rearrangement joins TRBV10-1 to TRBJ2-5; 9 bases line up with TRBD2. This CDR3 comprises 15 residues. The V segment lost 0 bases and the J segment 7 bases; nucleotides outside the gene matches: 6. Germline V gene sequence: CDR1 WNHNN, CDR2 SYGVQD (reference sequence). As DNA, the CDR3 is TGCGCCAGCAGTGAGTCTTCTAGCGGGAAGGTGACCCAGTACTTC. This translates into CASSESSSGKVTQYF.

The chain employs TRBV10-3 and TRBJ2-5; D perhaps matches TRBD2 (6 bases). Trimming removed 4 bases from V and 7 bases from J, with 10 bases in between. Germline V gene lookup returns CDR1 ENHRY and CDR2 SYGVKD. This CDR3 contains 12 residues. CDR3 nucleotide sequence: TGTGCCATCAGTGGGTTGGGGGGGACCCAGTACTTC. Its protein product is CAISGLGGTQYF.

V gene TRBV4-1 combines with J gene TRBJ1-5; possible D gene TRBD1, 6 bases. The germline V and J ends were trimmed by 4 bases and 2 bases, with 15 bases remaining between them. Germline-derived CDR1 and CDR2 are MGHRA and YSYEKL. This CDR3 has 16 amino acids. The chain's CDR3 is CASSPTGLNGNQPQHF. The CDR3 bases are TGCGCCAGCAGCCCCACAGGGTTGAATGGCAATCAGCCCCAGCATTTT.

The chain couples TRBV28 to TRBJ1-1; D uncertain. The CDR3 is made up of 15 amino acids. Germline loops: CDR1 MDHEN, CDR2 SYDVKM. The V end lost 4 bases, the J end lost 1 base, and 13 bases lay between the germline ends. The CDR3 DNA is TGTGCCAGCAGTTCCTCCCACACAGCGAACACTGAAGCTTTCTTT. The encoded protein is CASSSSHTANTEAFF.

The CDR3 protein is CSVAPRVGYGYTF. CDR3 nucleotide sequence: TGCAGCGTTGCCCCGCGTGTCGGCTATGGCTACACCTTC. The chain carries TRBV29-1 and TRBJ1-2; D remains unclear. The CDR3 length is 13 residues. Trimming took off 4 bases at V and 4 bases at J, with 13 bases between the two ends. Germline loops: CDR1 SQVTM, CDR2 ANQGSEA.

The table lists this clone with a count of one. The J gene is TRBJ1-3, the V gene TRBV2, with TRBD1 matching over 7 bases. Germline CDR1 SNHLY, CDR2 FYNNEI. The V gene end was trimmed by 7 bases and the J gene end by 4 bases; junction bases not matched to a gene: 7. The CDR3 runs to 14 residues. CDR3 DNA: TGTGCCAGCAATCGAGACAGGGAAGGAAACACCATATATTTT. This encodes CASNRDREGNTIYF.

The chain joins TRBV27 to TRBJ2-1; 8 nucleotides line up with TRBD2. Trimming took 5 bases from V and 4 from J; bases not matched to a gene: 4. CDR3 size: 14 residues. Germline values: CDR1 MNHEY, CDR2 SMNVEV (reference sequence). This chain's CDR3 is CASSPGLGYNEQFF. CDR3 nucleotide sequence: TGTGCCAGCAGTCCGGGACTAGGATACAATGAGCAGTTCTTC.

V and J are TRBV29-1 and TRBJ2-5, with 12 bases fitting TRBD1. V lost 7 bases and J lost 5; bases outside the gene matches: 8. The CDR3 length is 14 residues. CDR1 SQVTM and CDR2 ANQGSEA come from the germline V gene. This CDR3 is CSGSRDRGPETQYF. CDR3 nucleotide sequence: TGCAGCGGAAGCCGGGACAGGGGGCCTGAGACCCAGTACTTC.

The chain carries TRBV28 and TRBJ2-3; D possibly corresponds to TRBD2 (6 bases). The germline CDR1 and CDR2 sequences are MDHEN and SYDVKM. The CDR3 has 14 amino acids. The V gene lost 3 bases and the J gene lost 1 base, with 8 bases spanning the gap. CDR3 in DNA: TGTGCCAGCAGTTTTGTAGCGGGCACAGATACGCAGTATTTT. Amino acid sequence: CASSFVAGTDTQYF.

The rearrangement uses TRBV7-9 and TRBJ1-1, with a tentative D call TRBD1 (6 bases). Germline-derived CDR1 and CDR2 are SEHNR and FQNEAQ (reference sequence). V was cut by 5 bases and J by 1 base, with 11 bases left in between. The CDR3 is 14 residues long. The CDR3 is CASSTGQKNTEAFF. CDR3 nucleotide sequence: TGTGCCAGCAGCACGGGACAAAAGAACACTGAAGCTTTCTTT.

This clone was recorded only once. Other DNA sequences in the same sample also yield this CDR3. The chain uses TRBV4-3 and TRBJ2-7; 9 nucleotides agree with TRBD2. With V trimmed by 2 bases and J by 3 bases, 5 bases remained unmatched. Germline loops: CDR1 LGHNA, CDR2 YSLEER. The CDR3 is 15 amino acids. The chain's CDR3 is CASSQRLAGVYEQYF. The DNA of the CDR3 is TGCGCCAGCAGCCAACGCTTAGCGGGAGTCTACGAGCAGTACTTC.

This clone turned up a few times. The V and J genes are TRBV19 and TRBJ1-1; no firm D call. This CDR3 has 11 amino acids. Germline loops: CDR1 LNHDA, CDR2 SQIVND (reference sequence). Trimming removed 6 bases from V and 5 bases from J, with 7 bases in between. CDR3 DNA: TGTGCCAGTAGACGGGAAACTGAAGCTTTCTTT. The encoded protein is CASRRETEAFF.

This clone was recorded once. The V gene is TRBV11-1, the J gene TRBJ2-1, with 8 nucleotides matching TRBD1. The germline CDR1 and CDR2 sequences are SGHAT and FQDESV (reference sequence). The CDR3 contains 18 residues. V shed 9 bases, J shed 1 base, and the junction held 17 bases outside the gene matches. The CDR3 DNA follows: TGTGCCAGTACCGCGGGGACAGGCAAAATCGGTTCCTACAATGAGCAGTTCTTC. Protein: CASTAGTGKIGSYNEQFF. The whole variable domain, filled in from reference TRBV11-1 and TRBJ2-1, reads EAEVAQSPRYKITEKSQAVAFWCDPISGHATLYWYRQILGQGPELLVQFQDESVVDDSQLPKDRFSAERLKGVDSTLKIQPAELGDSAMYLCASTAGTGKIGSYNEQFFGPGTRLTVL.

The gene calls are TRBV6-1 and TRBJ1-3; D is ambiguous. Per germline, CDR1 MNHNS and CDR2 SASEGT. The V end lost 6 bases, the J end lost 0 bases, and 12 bases lay between the germline ends. The CDR3 length is 15 residues. As DNA, the CDR3 is TGTGCCAGCAGGGCGGCTTCCCGCTCTGGAAACACCATATATTTT. It yields the protein CASRAASRSGNTIYF.

The V gene is TRBV11-3, the J gene TRBJ2-7; 7 positions match TRBD1. The CDR3 sequence is 13 residues long. Germline CDR1 and CDR2: SGHNT and YENEEA. Losses at the gene ends were 5 bases for V and 7 bases for J; bases not matched to a gene: 8. The CDR3 nucleotides read TGTGCCAGCAGCCCACGACAGGGTTGGGAGCAGTACTTC. Translated: CASSPRQGWEQYF. The full variable domain, rest sourced from reference TRBV11-3 and TRBJ2-7, is EAGVVQSPRYKIIEKKQPVAFWCNPISGHNTLYWYLQNLGQGPELLIRYENEEAVDDSQLPKDRFSAERLKGVDSTLKIQPAELGDSAVYLCASSPRQGWEQYFGPGTRLTVT.

This clone was recorded once. Other nucleotide sequences in the sample specify the same CDR3. The chain combines TRBV2 with TRBJ2-7; tentative D call: TRBD2 (8 bases). V lost 7 bases, J lost 2 bases, and 18 bases lay in between. Germline assignment: CDR1 SNHLY and CDR2 FYNNEI. This CDR3 has 15 residues. The CDR3 loop is CASTEAGGLAYEQYF. The CDR3 region has the DNA TGTGCCAGCACCGAAGCAGGGGGACTAGCCTACGAGCAGTACTTC.

The chain has TRBV9 and TRBJ2-7; a possible D gene is TRBD2 (6 bases). Germline assignment: CDR1 SGDLS and CDR2 YYNGEE. Trimming stripped 0 bases from V and 2 bases from J, with 12 bases between. The CDR3 length is 15 residues. The CDR3 DNA follows: TGTGCCAGCAGCGTAGCGAGCGCGGGGCCCTACGAGCAGTACTTC. Protein sequence: CASSVASAGPYEQYF. The full variable domain, in which reference TRBV9 and TRBJ2-7 provide the parts outside the CDR3, is DSGVTQTPKHLITATGQRVTLRCSPRSGDLSVYWYQQSLDQGLQFLIQYYNGEERAKGNILERFSAQQFPDLHSELNLSSLELGDSALYFCASSVASAGPYEQYFGPGTRLTVT.

The rearrangement uses TRBV19 and TRBJ1-2; D gene unclear. CDR1 is LNHDA, CDR2 SQIVND, per germline (reference sequence). Trimming pared 5 bases from V and 3 bases from J, leaving 16 bases between. The CDR3 is made up of 15 amino acids. The CDR3 here is CASSSRREGHYGYTF. The CDR3 coding sequence is TGTGCCAGTAGTTCCCGCAGAGAGGGCCACTATGGCTACACCTTC. Complete variable domain (other parts from reference TRBV19 and TRBJ1-2): DGGITQSPKYLFRKEGQNVTLSCEQNLNHDAMYWYRQDPGQGLRLIYYSQIVNDFQKGDIAEGYSVSREKKESFPLTVTSAQKNPTAFYLCASSSRREGHYGYTFGSGTRLTVV.

The chain is built from TRBV2 and TRBJ2-2, with 8 bases lining up with TRBD1. After removal of 5 bases from V and 4 bases from J, the junction contained 6 bases not matched to a gene. Germline V gives CDR1 SNHLY, CDR2 FYNNEI. The CDR3 has 15 amino acids. The CDR3 DNA reads TGTGCCAGCAGTCAGGACAGGGTGAGCACCGGGGAGCTGTTTTTT. This sequence encodes CASSQDRVSTGELFF. Supplemented by reference TRBV2 and TRBJ2-2, the full variable domain reads EPEVTQTPSHQVTQMGQEVILRCVPISNHLYFYWYRQILGQKVEFLVSFYNNEISEKSEIFDDQFSVERPDGSNFTLKIRSTKLEDSAMYFCASSQDRVSTGELFFGEGSRLTVL.

This chain uses TRBV28 with TRBJ1-1, with D perhaps matching TRBD1 (5 bases). V was trimmed by 5 bases and J by 5 bases, leaving 15 bases between them. This CDR3 is built from 14 residues. Germline V gene sequence: CDR1 MDHEN, CDR2 SYDVKM. The CDR3 bases are TGTGCCAGCAGTGGACATGGGGGAGGAACTGAAGCTTTCTTT. Residues: CASSGHGGGTEAFF.

The CDR3 DNA is TGTGCCAGCGTGGCAGGCAATCAGCCCCAGCATTTT. Protein sequence: CASVAGNQPQHF. The V and J genes are TRBV28 and TRBJ1-5, with D uncertain. The CDR3 length is 12 residues. The V end lost 8 bases, the J end lost 2 bases, and 7 bases lay between the germline ends. Germline V lookup: CDR1 MDHEN, CDR2 SYDVKM.